Below, one TCR beta chain is given with its context. This CDR3 region has 15 residues. Germline CDR1 SGHTA, CDR2 FQGTGA. The J segment lost 2 bases and the V segment lost 3 bases, leaving 4 bases of the junction unmatched. The sample is drawn from a study of blood T cell repertoires in COVID-19. The repertoire was sequenced with immunoSEQ multiplex PCR; TCRdb's copy has only in-frame clones and lacks some. The sample lists approximately 66,000 clones; about 90% were seen once. This sequence joins TRBV7-3 and TRBJ2-7; 10 nucleotides line up with TRBD2. This sequence originates from a man between 60 and 75 years old with acute or convalescent COVID-19. The specimen sequenced was peripheral blood. For the CDR3, the DNA is TGTGCCAGCAGCTTGGGACTAGCGTCCCCCTACGAGCAGTACTTC. Its protein product is CASSLGLASPYEQYF.